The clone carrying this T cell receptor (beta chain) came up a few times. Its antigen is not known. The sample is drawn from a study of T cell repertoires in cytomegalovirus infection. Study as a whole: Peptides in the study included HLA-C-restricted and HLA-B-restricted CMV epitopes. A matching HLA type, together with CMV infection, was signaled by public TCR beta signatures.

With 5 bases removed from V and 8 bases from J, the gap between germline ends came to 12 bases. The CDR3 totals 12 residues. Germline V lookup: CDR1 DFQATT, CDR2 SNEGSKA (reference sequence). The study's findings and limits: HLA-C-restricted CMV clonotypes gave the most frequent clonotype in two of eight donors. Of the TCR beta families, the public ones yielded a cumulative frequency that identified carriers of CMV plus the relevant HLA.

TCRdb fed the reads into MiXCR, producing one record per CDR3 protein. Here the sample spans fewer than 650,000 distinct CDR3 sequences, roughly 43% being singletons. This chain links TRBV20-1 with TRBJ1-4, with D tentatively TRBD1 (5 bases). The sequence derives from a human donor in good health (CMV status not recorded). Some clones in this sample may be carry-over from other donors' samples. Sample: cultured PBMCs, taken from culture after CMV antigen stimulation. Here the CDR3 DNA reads TGCAGTGCTCCCCGGGGACTAGAAAAACTGTTTTTT. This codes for CSAPRGLEKLFF.